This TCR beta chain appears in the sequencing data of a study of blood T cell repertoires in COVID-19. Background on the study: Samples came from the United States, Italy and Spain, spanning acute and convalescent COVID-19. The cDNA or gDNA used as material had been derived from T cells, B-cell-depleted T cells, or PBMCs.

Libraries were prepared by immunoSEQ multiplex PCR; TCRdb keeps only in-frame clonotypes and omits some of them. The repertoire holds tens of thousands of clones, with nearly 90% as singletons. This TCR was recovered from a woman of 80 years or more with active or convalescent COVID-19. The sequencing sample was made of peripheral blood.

CDR3 in DNA: TGTGCCAGCTCACCACTTCGGGGGGGTTGGGTGAACACTGAAGCTTTCTTT. Translated: CASSPLRGGWVNTEAFF. V is TRBV18 and J is TRBJ1-1; D is perhaps TRBD1 (5 bases). The CDR3 is 17 residues long. CDR1 and CDR2 (germline): KGHSH, LQKENI. V was cut by 1 base and J by 0 bases, with 15 bases left in between. The full variable domain, completed using reference TRBV18 and TRBJ1-1, is NAGVMQNPRHLVRRRGQEARLRCSPMKGHSHVYWYRQLPEEGLKFMVYLQKENIIDESGMPKERFSAEFPKEGPSILRIQQVVRGDSAAYFCASSPLRGGWVNTEAFFGQGTRLTVV.